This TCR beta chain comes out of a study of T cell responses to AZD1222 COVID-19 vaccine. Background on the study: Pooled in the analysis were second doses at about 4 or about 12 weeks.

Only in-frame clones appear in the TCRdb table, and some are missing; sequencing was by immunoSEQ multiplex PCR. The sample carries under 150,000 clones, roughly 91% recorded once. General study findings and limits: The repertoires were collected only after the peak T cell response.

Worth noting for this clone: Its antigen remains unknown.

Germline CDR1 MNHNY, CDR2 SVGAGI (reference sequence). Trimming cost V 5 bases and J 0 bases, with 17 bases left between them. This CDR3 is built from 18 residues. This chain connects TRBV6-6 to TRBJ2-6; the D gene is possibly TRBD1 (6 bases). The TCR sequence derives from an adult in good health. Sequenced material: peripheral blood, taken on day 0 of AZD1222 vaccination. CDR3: CASSPLWGPPSGANVLTF. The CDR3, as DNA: TGTGCCAGCAGTCCTCTCTGGGGGCCGCCCTCTGGGGCCAACGTCCTGACTTTC.